There are a few counts of the clone carrying this T cell receptor beta chain. The antigen remains undetermined. The sample originates from a study of OX40 agonist ivuxolimab in advanced cancers. Study outcomes and limitations: Certain nonresponders additionally had low normalized T-cell clonal expansion.

Profiled with immunoSEQ multiplex PCR; TCRdb holds only in-frame clones, not every one. The sample has fewer than 90,000 clones; about nine tenths are singletons. Germline V gene lookup returns CDR1 SGHNT and CDR2 YYREEE (reference sequence). This CDR3 has 14 residues. Trimming shortened V by 3 bases and J by 1 base, and 10 bases separated the two germline ends. The J gene is TRBJ2-5, the V gene TRBV5-4; D not resolved. The sequence was obtained from an adult with an advanced solid tumor such as melanoma, head and neck, liver or kidney cancer. The input for sequencing was CD4+ or CD8+ T cells sorted from blood, taken in a trial of the OX40 agonist ivuxolimab. CDR3 protein: CASSSRKSQETQYF. The CDR3 coding sequence is TGTGCCAGCAGCTCCCGGAAGAGCCAAGAGACCCAGTACTTC. Based on the CDR3 plus reference TRBV5-4 and TRBJ2-5, the full variable domain is ETGVTQSPTHLIKTRGQQVTLRCSSQSGHNTVSWYQQALGQGPQFIFQYYREEENGRGNFPPRFSGLQFPNYSSELNVNALELDDSALYLCASSSRKSQETQYFGPGTRLLVL.